The 8 T cell receptor beta chains below were found in one sample sequenced in a study of blood T cell repertoires in COVID-19. Only in-frame clones appear in the TCRdb table, and some are missing; sequencing was by immunoSEQ multiplex PCR. The sample records roughly 260,000 clones, about 89% being singletons. What was sequenced was peripheral blood. Receptors originate from a woman in her forties or fifties with acute or convalescent COVID-19.

CDR3 amino acids: CASSHGTGLNEQYF. The DNA for the CDR3 is TGTGCCAGCAGCCACGGGACAGGGTTGAACGAGCAGTACTTC. The genes are TRBV7-2 and TRBJ2-7; 9 bases fit TRBD1. The CDR3 runs to 14 residues. Germline loops: CDR1 SGHTA, CDR2 FQGNSA. Trimming removed 5 bases from V and 5 bases from J; junction bases left unmatched: 7.

The chain employs TRBV5-1 and TRBJ2-3, with 8 bases that match TRBD1. The CDR3 is made up of 16 amino acids. Germline loops: CDR1 SGHRS, CDR2 YFSETQ. V lost 3 bases to trimming and J lost 0 bases; unmatched junction nucleotides: 6. This CDR3 is CASSSVTGGSTDTQYF. CDR3 nucleotide sequence: TGCGCCAGCAGCTCTGTAACAGGGGGTAGCACAGATACGCAGTATTTT. Drawing the rest from reference TRBV5-1 and TRBJ2-3, the complete variable domain is KAGVTQTPRYLIKTRGQQVTLSCSPISGHRSVSWYQQTPGQGLQFLFEYFSETQRNKGNFPGRFSGRQFSNSRSEMNVSTLELGDSALYLCASSSVTGGSTDTQYFGPGTRLTVL.

This clone came up once. The rearrangement links TRBV7-9 to TRBJ1-5; a weak D match, TRBD1 (5 bases). Germline V CDR1 and CDR2: SEHNR, FQNEAQ (reference sequence). The CDR3 has 14 residues. Trimming stripped 7 bases from V and 7 bases from J, with 17 bases between. CDR3: CASTMLGGDQPQHF. The CDR3 DNA reads TGTGCCAGCACTATGTTGGGGGGGGACCAGCCCCAGCATTTT. Combining the CDR3 with reference TRBV7-9 and TRBJ1-5 gives the whole variable domain DTGVSQNPRHKITKRGQNVTFRCDPISEHNRLYWYRQTLGQGPEFLTYFQNEAQLEKSRLLSDRFSAERPKGSFSTLEIQRTEQGDSAMYLCASTMLGGDQPQHFGDGTRLSIL.

The rearrangement links TRBV10-2 to TRBJ1-1; no definite D call. This CDR3 region has 13 residues. Trimming shortened V by 7 bases and J by 4 bases, and 13 bases separated the two germline ends. The germline V gene encodes CDR1 WSHSY and CDR2 SAAADI. The CDR3 loop reads CASNALGVTEAFF. CDR3 in DNA: TGCGCCAGCAACGCTCTCGGGGTCACTGAAGCTTTCTTT.

The J gene is TRBJ1-4, the V gene TRBV6-5; unclear D gene. With 0 bases removed from V and 10 bases from J, the gap between germline ends came to 12 bases. Per germline, CDR1 MNHEY and CDR2 SVGAGI. The CDR3 is 14 amino acids. The CDR3 here is CASSYSFGPGKLFF. Written as DNA, the CDR3 is TGTGCCAGCAGTTACTCGTTTGGTCCGGGAAAACTGTTTTTT.

CDR3 in amino acids: CASSLQNSPDYEQYF. The CDR3 bases are TGCGCCAGCAGCCTTCAAAACAGCCCAGATTACGAGCAGTACTTC. This chain connects TRBV4-1 to TRBJ2-7, with D uncertain. This CDR3 comprises 15 residues. Per germline, CDR1 MGHRA and CDR2 YSYEKL. V lost 4 bases to trimming and J lost 4 bases, with 17 bases between them.

The chain carries TRBV7-2 and TRBJ2-2; TRBD1 matches at 8 bases. Losses at the gene ends were 5 bases for V and 1 base for J; bases not matched to a gene: 3. Germline loops: CDR1 SGHTA, CDR2 FQGNSA. The CDR3 spans 15 residues. As DNA, the CDR3 is TGTGCCAGCAGCCCCGACAGGGGGAACACCGGGGAGCTGTTTTTT. This codes for CASSPDRGNTGELFF.

The chain employs TRBV19 and TRBJ1-1; D possibly corresponds to TRBD1 (6 bases). The CDR3 length is 15 residues. V lost 4 bases, J lost 0 bases, and 12 bases lay in between. CDR1 is LNHDA, CDR2 SQIVND, per germline (reference sequence). The CDR3 is CASSNQGHLNTEAFF. The CDR3 DNA sequence: TGTGCCAGTAGTAACCAGGGACACCTGAACACTGAAGCTTTCTTT.